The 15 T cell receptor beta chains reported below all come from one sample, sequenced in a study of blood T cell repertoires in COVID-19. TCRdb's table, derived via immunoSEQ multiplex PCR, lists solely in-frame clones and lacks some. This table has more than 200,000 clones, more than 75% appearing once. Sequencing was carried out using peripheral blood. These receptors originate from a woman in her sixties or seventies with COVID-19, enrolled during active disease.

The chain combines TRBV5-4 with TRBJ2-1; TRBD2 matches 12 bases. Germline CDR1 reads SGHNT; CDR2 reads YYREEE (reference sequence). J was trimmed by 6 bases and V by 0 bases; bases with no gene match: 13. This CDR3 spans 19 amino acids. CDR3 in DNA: TGTGCCAGCAGCTTGGAGGCTAGCGGGAGGGCCTTTGGGGCCAATGAGCAGTTCTTC. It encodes CASSLEASGRAFGANEQFF. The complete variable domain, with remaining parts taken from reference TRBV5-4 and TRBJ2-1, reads ETGVTQSPTHLIKTRGQQVTLRCSSQSGHNTVSWYQQALGQGPQFIFQYYREEENGRGNFPPRFSGLQFPNYSSELNVNALELDDSALYLCASSLEASGRAFGANEQFFGPGTRLTVL.

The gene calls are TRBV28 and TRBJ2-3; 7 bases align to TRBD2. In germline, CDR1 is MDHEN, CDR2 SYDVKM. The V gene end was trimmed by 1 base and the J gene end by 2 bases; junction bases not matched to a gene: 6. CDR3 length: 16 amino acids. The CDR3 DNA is TGTGCCAGCAGTTTATCCAGCGGGGCAAACACAGATACGCAGTATTTT. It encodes CASSLSSGANTDTQYF.

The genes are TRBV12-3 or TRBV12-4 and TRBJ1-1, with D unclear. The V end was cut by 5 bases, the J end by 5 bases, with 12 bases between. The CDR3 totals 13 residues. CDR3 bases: TGTGCCAGCAGTACCTACCTCGCGACTGAAGCTTTCTTT. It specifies CASSTYLATEAFF.

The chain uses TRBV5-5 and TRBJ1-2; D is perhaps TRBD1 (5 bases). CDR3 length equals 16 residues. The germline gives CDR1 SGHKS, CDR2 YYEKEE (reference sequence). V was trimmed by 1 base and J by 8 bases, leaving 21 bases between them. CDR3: CASSLRGVGISEGYTF. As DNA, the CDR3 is TGTGCCAGCAGCTTGCGGGGGGTGGGGATATCGGAAGGCTACACCTTC.

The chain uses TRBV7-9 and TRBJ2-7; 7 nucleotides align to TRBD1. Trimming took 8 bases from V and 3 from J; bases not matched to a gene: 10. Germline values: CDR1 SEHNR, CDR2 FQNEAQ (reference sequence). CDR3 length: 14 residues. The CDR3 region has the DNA TGTGCCAGCTCGAGGGGGCAGGGGCTCTACGAGCAGTACTTC. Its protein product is CASSRGQGLYEQYF.

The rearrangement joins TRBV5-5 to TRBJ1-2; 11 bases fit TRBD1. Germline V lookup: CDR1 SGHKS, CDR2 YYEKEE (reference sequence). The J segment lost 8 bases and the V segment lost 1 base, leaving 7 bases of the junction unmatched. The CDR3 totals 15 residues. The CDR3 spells CASSLLGQGVSGYTF. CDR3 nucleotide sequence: TGTGCCAGCAGCTTGTTGGGACAGGGGGTGTCCGGCTACACCTTC.

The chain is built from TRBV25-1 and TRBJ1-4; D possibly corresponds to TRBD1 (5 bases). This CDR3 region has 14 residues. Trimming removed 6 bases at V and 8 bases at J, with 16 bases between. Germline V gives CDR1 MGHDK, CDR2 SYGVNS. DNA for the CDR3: TGTGCCAGCAGACATCGGGGGACCGGGGAAAAACTGTTTTTT. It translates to CASRHRGTGEKLFF.

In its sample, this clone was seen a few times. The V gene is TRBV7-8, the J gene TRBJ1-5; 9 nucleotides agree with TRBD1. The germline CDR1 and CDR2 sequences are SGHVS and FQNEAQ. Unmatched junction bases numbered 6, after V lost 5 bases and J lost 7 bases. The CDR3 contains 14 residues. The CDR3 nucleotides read TGTGCCAGCAGCCCGTCGGACAGGGGCCAGCCCCAGCATTTT. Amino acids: CASSPSDRGQPQHF.

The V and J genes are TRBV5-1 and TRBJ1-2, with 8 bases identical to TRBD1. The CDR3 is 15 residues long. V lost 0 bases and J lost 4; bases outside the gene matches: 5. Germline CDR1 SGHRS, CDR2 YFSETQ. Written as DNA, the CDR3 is TGCGCCAGCAGCTTGGCCGGACAGGGCAGCTATGGCTACACCTTC. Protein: CASSLAGQGSYGYTF.

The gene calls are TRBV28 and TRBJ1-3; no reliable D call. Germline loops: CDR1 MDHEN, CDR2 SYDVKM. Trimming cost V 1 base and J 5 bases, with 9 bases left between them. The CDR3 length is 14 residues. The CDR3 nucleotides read TGTGCCAGCAGTTTATTTCCTGCGCGAAACACCATATATTTT. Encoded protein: CASSLFPARNTIYF.

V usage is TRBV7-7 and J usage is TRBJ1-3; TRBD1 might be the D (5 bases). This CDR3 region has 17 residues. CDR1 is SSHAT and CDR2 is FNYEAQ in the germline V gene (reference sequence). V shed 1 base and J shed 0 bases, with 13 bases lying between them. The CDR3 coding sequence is TGTGCCAGCAGCTTAGATACGTTTGGGGCCTCTGGAAACACCATATATTTT. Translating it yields CASSLDTFGASGNTIYF.

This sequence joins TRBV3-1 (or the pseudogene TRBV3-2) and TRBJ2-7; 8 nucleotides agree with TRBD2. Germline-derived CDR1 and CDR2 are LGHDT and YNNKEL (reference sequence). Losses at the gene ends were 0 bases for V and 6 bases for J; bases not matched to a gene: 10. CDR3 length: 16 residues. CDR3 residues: CASSQDHREGPPEQYF. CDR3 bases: TGTGCCAGCAGCCAAGATCACCGGGAGGGCCCTCCCGAGCAGTACTTC.

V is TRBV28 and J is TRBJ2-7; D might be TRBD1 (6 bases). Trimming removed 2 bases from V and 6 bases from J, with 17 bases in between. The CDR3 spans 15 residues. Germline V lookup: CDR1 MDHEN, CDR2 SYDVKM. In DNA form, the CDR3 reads TGTGCCAGCAGTTTAGACTTCAGGACAGTAGGCGAGCAGTACTTC. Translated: CASSLDFRTVGEQYF.

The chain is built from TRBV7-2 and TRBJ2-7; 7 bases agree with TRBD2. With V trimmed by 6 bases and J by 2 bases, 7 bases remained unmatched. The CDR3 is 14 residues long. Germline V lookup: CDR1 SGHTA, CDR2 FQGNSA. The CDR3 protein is CASSRGGGPYEQYF. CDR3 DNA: TGTGCCAGCAGTCGCGGGGGTGGGCCCTACGAGCAGTACTTC.

The chain's CDR3 is CASSLGVRVNTEAFF. The CDR3 nucleotides read TGCGCCAGCAGCTTGGGCGTCAGGGTGAACACTGAAGCTTTCTTT. This chain connects TRBV5-1 to TRBJ1-1; D is possibly TRBD1 (5 bases). The CDR3 runs 15 residues. Germline V gene data show CDR1 as SGHRS and CDR2 as YFSETQ. Trimming removed 0 bases from V and 0 bases from J, with 9 bases in between.